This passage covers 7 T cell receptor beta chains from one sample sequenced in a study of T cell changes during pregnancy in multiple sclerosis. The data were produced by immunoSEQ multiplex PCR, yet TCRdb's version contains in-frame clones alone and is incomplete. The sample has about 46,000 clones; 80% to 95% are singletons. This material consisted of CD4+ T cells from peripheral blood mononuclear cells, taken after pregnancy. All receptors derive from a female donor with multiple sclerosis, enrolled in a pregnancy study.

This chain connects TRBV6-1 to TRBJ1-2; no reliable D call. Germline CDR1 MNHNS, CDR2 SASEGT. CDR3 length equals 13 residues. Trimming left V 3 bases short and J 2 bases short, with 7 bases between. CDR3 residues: CASSERKNYGYTF. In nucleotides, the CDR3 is TGTGCCAGCAGTGAGAGGAAAAACTATGGCTACACCTTC.

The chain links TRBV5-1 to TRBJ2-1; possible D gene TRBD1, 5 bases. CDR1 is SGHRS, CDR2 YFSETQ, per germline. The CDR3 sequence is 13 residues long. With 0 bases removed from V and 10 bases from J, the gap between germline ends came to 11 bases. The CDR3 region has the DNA TGCGCCAGCAGCTTGGGACAGCCCTCGGAGCAGTTCTTC. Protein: CASSLGQPSEQFF.

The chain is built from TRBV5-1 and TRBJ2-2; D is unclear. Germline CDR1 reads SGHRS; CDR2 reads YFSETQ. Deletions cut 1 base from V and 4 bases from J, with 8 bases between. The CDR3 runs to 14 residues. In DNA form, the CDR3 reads TGCGCCAGCAGCTTGATGCCGGGCACCGGGGAGCTGTTTTTT. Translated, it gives CASSLMPGTGELFF.

CDR3 sequence: CASSLGLLGSSQPQHF. The CDR3 coding sequence is TGTGCCAGCAGCTTAGGTTTGTTGGGGAGTAGTCAGCCCCAGCATTTT. V gene TRBV7-8 combines with J gene TRBJ1-5; D not certain. V lost 1 base to trimming and J lost 6 bases, with 16 bases between them. Germline CDR1 SGHVS, CDR2 FQNEAQ. This CDR3 comprises 16 residues.

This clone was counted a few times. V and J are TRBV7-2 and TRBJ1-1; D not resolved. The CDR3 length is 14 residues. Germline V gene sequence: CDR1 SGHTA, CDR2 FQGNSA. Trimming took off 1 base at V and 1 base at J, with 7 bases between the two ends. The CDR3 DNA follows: TGTGCCAGCAGCTTAGTGCCGGGGAACACTGAAGCTTTCTTT. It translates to CASSLVPGNTEAFF.

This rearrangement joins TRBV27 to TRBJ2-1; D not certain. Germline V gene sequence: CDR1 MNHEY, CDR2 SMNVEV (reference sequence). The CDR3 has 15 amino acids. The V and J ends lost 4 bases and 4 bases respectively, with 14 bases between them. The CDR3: CASSSTPIPYNEQFF. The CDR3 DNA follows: TGTGCCAGCAGTTCAACTCCGATCCCATACAATGAGCAGTTCTTC.

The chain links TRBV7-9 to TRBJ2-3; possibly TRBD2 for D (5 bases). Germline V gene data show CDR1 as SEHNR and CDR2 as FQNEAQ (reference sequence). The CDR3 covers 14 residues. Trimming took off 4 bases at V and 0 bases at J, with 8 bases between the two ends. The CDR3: CASSSSTSTDTQYF. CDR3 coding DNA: TGTGCCAGCAGCTCTAGCACTAGCACAGATACGCAGTATTTT.